A selection of T cell receptor beta chains follows, all from one sample in a study of T cell changes during pregnancy in multiple sclerosis. The repertoire was sequenced with immunoSEQ multiplex PCR; TCRdb's copy has only in-frame clones and lacks some. The table lists 130,000 or so clones, approximately 95% of them singletons. The specimen comprised peripheral blood, sampled before pregnancy. These receptors came from a female donor with multiple sclerosis, enrolled in a pregnancy study. Both conserved end residues are part of each CDR3. The D gene is left open where the match is weak. Where a row states a size, it is once, few, many or the class of an expanded clone; other rows omit it.

v_gene: TRBV14
abundance: .
j_gene: TRBJ1-6
d_gene: TRBD1
len: 14
CDR3aa: CASSRTGVSSPLHF
CDR3nt: TGTGCCAGCAGCCGGACAGGGGTTAGTTCACCCCTCCACTTT

v_gene: TRBV11-2
abundance: .
j_gene: TRBJ2-7
d_gene: TRBD1
len: 17
CDR3aa: CASSLSGPTGANYEQYF
CDR3nt: TGTGCCAGCAGCCTAAGCGGACCGACAGGGGCGAACTACGAGCAGTACTTC

v_gene: TRBV2
abundance: .
j_gene: TRBJ1-2
d_gene: TRBD1
len: 16
CDR3aa: CASNARQGSPDYGYTF
CDR3nt: TGTGCCAGCAATGCCAGACAGGGATCACCTGACTATGGCTACACCTTC

v_gene: TRBV6-1
abundance: once
j_gene: TRBJ1-2
d_gene: TRBD1
len: 15
CDR3aa: CASSSRQGGSYGYTF
CDR3nt: TGTGCCAGCAGTTCTCGACAGGGAGGTAGCTATGGCTACACCTTC

v_gene: TRBV6-1
abundance: .
j_gene: TRBJ2-1
d_gene: TRBD2
len: 14
CDR3aa: CASSSGTYYNEQFF
CDR3nt: TGTGCCAGCAGTAGCGGGACCTACTACAATGAGCAGTTCTTC

v_gene: TRBV5-1
abundance: .
j_gene: TRBJ1-6
d_gene: .
len: 14
CDR3aa: CASSLSDRLSPLHF
CDR3nt: TGCGCCAGCAGCTTGAGCGACAGGCTGTCACCCCTCCACTTT

v_gene: TRBV5-1
abundance: .
j_gene: TRBJ2-5
d_gene: TRBD2
len: 15
CDR3aa: CASSPGLAGRETQYF
CDR3nt: TGCGCCAGCAGCCCCGGACTAGCGGGGAGGGAGACCCAGTACTTC

v_gene: TRBV5-5
abundance: .
j_gene: TRBJ1-3
d_gene: .
len: 16
CDR3aa: CASSLDRSLSGNTIYF
CDR3nt: TGTGCCAGCAGTTTGGACAGATCCCTCTCTGGAAACACCATATATTTT

v_gene: TRBV5-4
abundance: .
j_gene: TRBJ1-4
d_gene: TRBD1
len: 14
CDR3aa: CASSNRQGNEKLFF
CDR3nt: TGTGCCAGCAGCAACCGACAGGGTAATGAAAAACTGTTTTTT

v_gene: TRBV9
abundance: few
j_gene: TRBJ2-3
d_gene: TRBD1
len: 15
CDR3aa: CASSVGTGGLDTQYF
CDR3nt: TGTGCCAGCAGCGTAGGGACAGGGGGCCTAGATACGCAGTATTTT

v_gene: TRBV28
abundance: once
j_gene: TRBJ1-5
d_gene: TRBD1
len: 12
CDR3aa: CASDRVNQPQHF
CDR3nt: TGTGCCAGTGACAGGGTGAATCAGCCCCAGCATTTT

v_gene: TRBV30
abundance: .
j_gene: TRBJ1-2
d_gene: .
len: 14
CDR3aa: CASFPPGLDYGYTF
CDR3nt: TGTGCCTCTTTCCCTCCGGGACTCGACTATGGCTACACCTTC

v_gene: TRBV5-1
abundance: .
j_gene: TRBJ2-7
d_gene: .
len: 12
CDR3aa: CASSLVSYEQYF
CDR3nt: TGCGCCAGCAGCTTGGTCAGCTACGAGCAGTACTTC

v_gene: TRBV6-1
abundance: .
j_gene: TRBJ1-1
d_gene: .
len: 13
CDR3aa: CASSEGAGTEAFF
CDR3nt: TGTGCCAGCAGTGAAGGGGCGGGCACTGAAGCTTTCTTT

v_gene: TRBV19
abundance: .
j_gene: TRBJ2-2
d_gene: TRBD2
len: 15
CDR3aa: CASSRGLAATGELFF
CDR3nt: TGTGCCAGTAGTAGGGGACTAGCAGCTACCGGGGAGCTGTTTTTT

v_gene: TRBV5-1
abundance: .
j_gene: TRBJ2-5
d_gene: TRBD1
len: 15
CDR3aa: CASSLDRGFEETQYF
CDR3nt: TGCGCCAGCAGCTTGGACAGGGGATTCGAGGAGACCCAGTACTTC

v_gene: TRBV4-1
abundance: .
j_gene: TRBJ1-4
d_gene: TRBD1
len: 18
CDR3aa: CASSQDPPPGQRPKKLFF
CDR3nt: TGCGCCAGCAGCCAAGATCCTCCACCGGGACAGCGCCCGAAAAAACTGTTTTTT

v_gene: TRBV4-1
abundance: .
j_gene: TRBJ2-7
d_gene: TRBD2
len: 13
CDR3aa: CASSQDLGGEQYF
CDR3nt: TGCGCCAGCAGCCAAGACCTGGGGGGGGAGCAGTACTTC

v_gene: TRBV5-1
abundance: .
j_gene: TRBJ2-3
d_gene: TRBD1
len: 16
CDR3aa: CASSSVGTGASDTQYF
CDR3nt: TGCGCCAGCAGTTCCGTCGGGACAGGGGCATCAGATACGCAGTATTTT

v_gene: TRBV10-2
abundance: .
j_gene: TRBJ2-1
d_gene: TRBD2
len: 13
CDR3aa: CASNEAGVGEQFF
CDR3nt: TGCGCCAGCAATGAAGCGGGGGTAGGTGAGCAGTTCTTC

v_gene: TRBV7-8
abundance: .
j_gene: TRBJ2-7
d_gene: .
len: 16
CDR3aa: CASSLNAGLNSYEQYF
CDR3nt: TGTGCCAGCAGCTTAAACGCGGGTCTGAACTCCTACGAGCAGTACTTC

v_gene: TRBV5-6
abundance: .
j_gene: TRBJ2-1
d_gene: TRBD1
len: 16
CDR3aa: CASSPTRDRASNEQFF
CDR3nt: TGTGCCAGCAGCCCCACCCGGGACAGGGCGAGCAATGAGCAGTTCTTC

v_gene: TRBV2
abundance: few
j_gene: TRBJ2-7
d_gene: .
len: 12
CDR3aa: CASRLDSYEQYF
CDR3nt: TGTGCCAGCAGGTTAGACAGCTACGAGCAGTACTTC

v_gene: TRBV5-1
abundance: .
j_gene: TRBJ2-7
d_gene: .
len: 13
CDR3aa: CASSLTSSGEQYF
CDR3nt: TGCGCCAGCAGCTTGACTAGCTCCGGGGAGCAGTACTTC

v_gene: TRBV6-1
abundance: .
j_gene: TRBJ1-5
d_gene: TRBD1
len: 15
CDR3aa: CASSPLQGRDQPQHF
CDR3nt: TGTGCCAGCAGCCCTCTACAGGGGCGGGATCAGCCCCAGCATTTT

v_gene: TRBV7-9
abundance: few
j_gene: TRBJ2-7
d_gene: TRBD1
len: 14
CDR3aa: CASSFLQGMYEQYF
CDR3nt: TGTGCCAGCAGCTTTTTACAGGGGATGTACGAGCAGTACTTC

v_gene: TRBV7-2
abundance: once
j_gene: TRBJ2-1
d_gene: TRBD1
len: 16
CDR3aa: CASSLDLGTGGNEQFF
CDR3nt: TGTGCCAGCAGCTTAGACTTAGGGACAGGGGGCAATGAGCAGTTCTTC

v_gene: TRBV5-1
abundance: .
j_gene: TRBJ1-1
d_gene: TRBD1
len: 15
CDR3aa: CASSLLLTGDTEAFF
CDR3nt: TGCGCCAGCAGCCTCCTTTTGACAGGGGACACTGAAGCTTTCTTT

v_gene: TRBV5-1
abundance: .
j_gene: TRBJ2-3
d_gene: TRBD2
len: 16
CDR3aa: CASSHRLAGGTDTQYF
CDR3nt: TGCGCCAGCAGCCACCGACTAGCGGGAGGCACAGATACGCAGTATTTT

v_gene: TRBV2
abundance: .
j_gene: TRBJ2-1
d_gene: .
len: 12
CDR3aa: CASRLQGDEQFF
CDR3nt: TGTGCCAGCAGACTTCAGGGCGATGAGCAGTTCTTC

v_gene: TRBV18
abundance: .
j_gene: TRBJ1-1
d_gene: .
len: 15
CDR3aa: CASSPLGDPNTEAFF
CDR3nt: TGTGCCAGCTCACCACTCGGGGATCCGAACACTGAAGCTTTCTTT